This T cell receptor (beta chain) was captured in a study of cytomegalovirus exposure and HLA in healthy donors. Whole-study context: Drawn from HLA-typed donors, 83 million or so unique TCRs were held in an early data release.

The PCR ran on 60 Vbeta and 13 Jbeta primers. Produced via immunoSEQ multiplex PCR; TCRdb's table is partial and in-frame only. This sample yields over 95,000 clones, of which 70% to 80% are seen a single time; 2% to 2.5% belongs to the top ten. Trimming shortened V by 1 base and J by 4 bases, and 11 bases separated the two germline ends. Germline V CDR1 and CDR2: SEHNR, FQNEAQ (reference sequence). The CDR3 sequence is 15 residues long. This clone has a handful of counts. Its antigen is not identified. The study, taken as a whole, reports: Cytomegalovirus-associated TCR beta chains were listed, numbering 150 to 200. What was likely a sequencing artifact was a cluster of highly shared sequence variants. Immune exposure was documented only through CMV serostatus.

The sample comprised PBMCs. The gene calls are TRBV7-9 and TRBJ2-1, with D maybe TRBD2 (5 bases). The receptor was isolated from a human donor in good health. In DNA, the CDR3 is TGTGCCAGCAGCTTAGGTCTAGCAAGTTACAATGAGCAGTTCTTC. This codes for CASSLGLASYNEQFF.